This T cell receptor (beta chain) was recorded in a study of T-cell reconstitution after alpha-beta-depleted transplantation in children. Overall study findings and caveats: Surviving thymic progenitors and recipient T cells were the source of high TCRbeta diversity at day 60 in some patients. A year had passed since transplant, and T-cell counts and diversity by then came mostly from newly produced T cells. It was reported that alpha-beta T cells came from several hundred expanded graft clones (about two months after transplant).

Germline values: CDR1 SGHTA, CDR2 FQGTGA. CDR3 length equals 14 residues. V lost 5 bases to trimming and J lost 6 bases, with 13 bases between them. The library targeted TCRbeta and was prepared with unique molecular identifiers. TCRdb re-derived calls from the PCR reads in MiXCR, one entry per CDR3 protein. The sample includes fewer than 1 million distinct CDR3 sequences, under 20% of them seen just once. This clonotype was recorded a few times. The antigen remains undetermined. The source was PBMCs, mostly from graft donor cells, collected 360 days after TCRalphabeta/CD19-depleted stem cell transplant. The sequence was obtained from a male patient younger than 18 who had a stem cell transplant for acute lymphoblastic leukemia, so the T cells may come from the graft donor. V is TRBV7-3 and J is TRBJ2-2; D might be TRBD1 (6 bases). CDR3 sequence: CASSQIGGSGELFF. The CDR3, as DNA: TGTGCCAGCAGCCAAATTGGGGGCTCCGGGGAGCTGTTTTTT.